The source of this TCR beta chain is a study of spatial heterogeneity in lung cancer (dated by TCRdb to the late 2010s). For the wider study: More beta-chain than alpha-chain transcripts were consistently detected, likely reflecting higher beta-chain transcript abundance. In the raw uncorrected reads, each unique combination of TCR and UMI appeared more than ten times on average. In non-small cell lung cancer, the study quantitatively compared TCR alpha and beta repertoires across several tumor regions, matched nontumor lung, and blood. The study linked features of the TCR repertoire to counts of nonsynonymous mutations, which were determined by whole-exome sequencing of tumor tissue. At surgery, about 210 tumor regions, some 61 matched nontumor lung samples and more than 55 PBMC samples were TCR-sequenced for both alpha and beta chains. Beyond this particular receptor, the publication reports: Ubiquitous expanded tumor TCRs showed up in blood more often at tumor resection than at routine follow-up. Confirming at a functional level the hypothesis that regional TCRs recognize regional mutations was considered to require additional single-cell paired TCR alpha and beta sequencing.

The method behind the library was 5' RACE. Data came from a NextSeq 500. The TCR library protocol attached a unique molecular identifier to each TCR cDNA molecule to allow correction of PCR and sequencing errors. Per the source publication's procedure: TCR identification, UMI-based error correction and CDR3 extraction were all carried out with Decombinator tools. TCRs above a frequency of 2 per 1,000, corresponding to the top 1% of the tumor frequency distribution, were defined as expanded. Rényi diversity was computed with the R vegan package after subsampling each repertoire 100 times to 5,000 TCRs. CDR3 similarity networks were constructed using string-kernel similarity of amino acid triplets, with links drawn between CDR3s whose pairwise similarity was above 0.82. TCRdb redid the processing of the public reads, applying fastp at Q25 and MiXCR, and retained in-frame beta chains. Rows are unified per CDR3 protein, each entry keeping the most common DNA and genes. For this entry, the V and J calls and clone size follow TCRdb and not the study's own pipeline. In all, the sample holds 70,000 to 90,000 distinct CDR3 sequences, and less than 15% of those were seen once. Of the sample, about 7.1% falls within the top ten clones.

With regard to this clonotype: No cognate antigen has been identified for it. No much larger clone exists at a distance of one base, and base qualities are not known.

In light of the paper, this sample's time point label describes: sample taken at primary tumor resection. TCR sequencing used whole RNA extracted from tumor and nontumor lung tissue, or from cryopreserved PBMC samples, without cell sorting. The donors were approximately 70 patients from the lung TRACERx cohort who had early-stage, untreated non-small cell lung cancer. Only patients for whom sufficient RNA was available from at least two tumor regions were selected for TCR sequencing. This specimen consisted of PBMCs, obtained at surgery. This clonotype was obtained from a male donor with early-stage non-small cell lung cancer.

The DNA sequence reads TGTGCCAGCAGTCCGACCGGACAGGGGGCTGACACTGAAGCTTTCTTT. It translates as CASSPTGQGADTEAFF. This chain joins TRBV7-3 to TRBJ1-1, with 11 bases in between that match TRBD1. Taken from the germline V gene, the CDR1 and CDR2 loops are SGHTA and FQGTGA. Measured from the cysteine to the phenylalanine, the CDR3 is 16 residues long. Solely the CDR3 DNA is kept, with 48 bases framed from the first base. V is cut back by 6 bases and J by 3 bases, with 9 bases in the junction unmatched.